This is a list of T cell receptor beta chains from one sample in a study of identifying expanded T cells in peripheral blood. Profiled with immunoSEQ multiplex PCR; TCRdb holds only in-frame clones, not every one. This repertoire shows about 82,000 clones, approximately 90% found once; its top ten account for roughly 7.3%. Sequencing was performed on blood. The source is a person aged 18 to 75 in good health. Each CDR3 is given with its conserved first and last residue. A D gene is named only where the DNA matches it firmly. Rows may omit the clone size; those that give it use once, few, many or a size class.

d_call	v_call	clone_size	j_call	cdr3_nt	cdr3_aa
-	TRBV5-4	-	TRBJ1-3	TGTGCCAGCAGCTTGGATATGGTAAAAGGAAACACCATATATTTT	CASSLDMVKGNTIYF
-	TRBV28	-	TRBJ2-7	TGTGCCAGCAGTGCCCCCGTGACACGCCAACTGTACGAGCAGTACTTC	CASSAPVTRQLYEQYF
-	TRBV15	-	TRBJ2-7	TGTGCCACCAGCAGTTTATCCCGGCAGGCCAACTACGAGCAGTACTTC	CATSSLSRQANYEQYF
-	TRBV28	-	TRBJ1-1	TGTGCCAGCAGTTTATCCACAGGCTTGAACACTGAAGCTTTCTTT	CASSLSTGLNTEAFF
-	TRBV28	-	TRBJ1-5	TGTGCCAGCGGGGGGGCGACAGGCTTAATGTTAGCCCAGCATTTT	CASGGATGLMLAQHF
TRBD2	TRBV30	once	TRBJ2-1	TGTGCCTGGAGTGTACCGACTAGCGGGGGGTCGGGTAATGAGCAGTTCTTC	CAWSVPTSGGSGNEQFF
-	TRBV5-1	-	TRBJ1-2	TGCGCCAGCACGTCAGGGCGTTCTAACTATGGCTACACCTTC	CASTSGRSNYGYTF
-	TRBV7-8	-	TRBJ1-5	TGTGCCAGCAGCTTGGGTTTCGCTAGCAATCAGCCCCAGCATTTT	CASSLGFASNQPQHF
-	TRBV29-1	-	TRBJ2-1	TGCAGCGTTGAACGGGGGAATAGAGATGAGCAGTTCTTC	CSVERGNRDEQFF
TRBD1	TRBV7-3	-	TRBJ2-5	TGTGCCAGCAGCTTTGCAGGGCAGGGGGTGGGAGAGACCCAGTACTTC	CASSFAGQGVGETQYF
TRBD1	TRBV19	-	TRBJ1-6	TGTGCCAGTAGAGGGAATCGACAGGGTGATAATTCACCCCTCCACTTT	CASRGNRQGDNSPLHF
TRBD1	TRBV6-5	-	TRBJ1-1	TGTGCCAGCAGTTACCGACAGGGGAACACTGAAGCTTTCTTT	CASSYRQGNTEAFF
-	TRBV5-4	-	TRBJ2-1	TGTGCCAGCACAGTTAGGGACACCCCGAACAATGAGCAGTTCTTC	CASTVRDTPNNEQFF
-	TRBV11-1	-	TRBJ2-1	TGTGCCAGCAGCACCGGGGGAGTAGCGGCAGCAGCCTACAATGAGCAGTTCTTC	CASSTGGVAAAAYNEQFF
-	TRBV29-1	-	TRBJ1-1	TGCAGCGTTTTTTTCCGTGAAGCTTTCTTT	CSVFFREAFF
-	TRBV27	-	TRBJ2-3	TGTGCCACTCAAAGAAATAGCGGTTCTGAGATCACAGATACGCAGTATTTT	CATQRNSGSEITDTQYF
-	TRBV10-3	-	TRBJ2-7	TGTGCCATCAGTGAGGGAGCGGCTAGCTACGAGCAGTACTTC	CAISEGAASYEQYF
-	TRBV27	-	TRBJ2-1	TGTGCCAGCAGCGAGAGCTCCTACAATGAGCAGTTCTTC	CASSESSYNEQFF